This T cell receptor (beta chain) stems from a study of persistence of HIV-infected CD4 T cells. This CDR3 region has 14 residues. Germline V gives CDR1 SGHKS, CDR2 YYEKEE (reference sequence). The ends lost 4 bases at V and 0 bases at J; junction bases unmatched: 3. The immunoSEQ assay was version 4, run in survey mode. Data came from immunoSEQ multiplex PCR; TCRdb stores just in-frame clones and leaves some out. Of around 30,000 clones in the sample, roughly four fifths were seen once. With respect to this clone: As yet, its antigen is unknown.

An overlapping HIV-1 Gag peptide pool stimulated these cells at roughly 1 ug/peptide/mL. CD40L-negative CD69-negative CD45RO-high memory CD4+ T cells were sorted as populations depleted of antigen-responding cells. The TCR sequence derives from an adult woman with HIV who was CMV-seropositive. Specimen: CD4+ T cells sorted from PBMCs after roughly 17-hour stimulation, collected from a patient who received antiretroviral therapy. V and J are TRBV5-5 and TRBJ1-1; TRBD1 matches at 7 bases. The CDR3 sequence: CASSVTGMNTEAFF. CDR3 DNA: TGTGCCAGCAGCGTGACAGGGATGAACACTGAAGCTTTCTTT.